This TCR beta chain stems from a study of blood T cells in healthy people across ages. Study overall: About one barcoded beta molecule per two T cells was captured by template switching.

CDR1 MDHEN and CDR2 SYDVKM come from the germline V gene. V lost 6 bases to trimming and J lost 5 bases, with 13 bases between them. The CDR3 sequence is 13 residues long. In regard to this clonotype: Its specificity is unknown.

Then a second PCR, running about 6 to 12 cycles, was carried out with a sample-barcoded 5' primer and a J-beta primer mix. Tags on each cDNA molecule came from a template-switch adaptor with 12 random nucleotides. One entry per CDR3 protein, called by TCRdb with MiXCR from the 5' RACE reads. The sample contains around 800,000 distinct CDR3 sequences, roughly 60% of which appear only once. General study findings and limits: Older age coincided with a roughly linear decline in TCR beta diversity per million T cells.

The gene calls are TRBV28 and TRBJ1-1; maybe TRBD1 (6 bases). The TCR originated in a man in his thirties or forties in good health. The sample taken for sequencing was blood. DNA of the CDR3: TGTGCCAGCAGCGGTGGGGGCGCGACTGAAGCTTTCTTT. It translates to CASSGGGATEAFF.